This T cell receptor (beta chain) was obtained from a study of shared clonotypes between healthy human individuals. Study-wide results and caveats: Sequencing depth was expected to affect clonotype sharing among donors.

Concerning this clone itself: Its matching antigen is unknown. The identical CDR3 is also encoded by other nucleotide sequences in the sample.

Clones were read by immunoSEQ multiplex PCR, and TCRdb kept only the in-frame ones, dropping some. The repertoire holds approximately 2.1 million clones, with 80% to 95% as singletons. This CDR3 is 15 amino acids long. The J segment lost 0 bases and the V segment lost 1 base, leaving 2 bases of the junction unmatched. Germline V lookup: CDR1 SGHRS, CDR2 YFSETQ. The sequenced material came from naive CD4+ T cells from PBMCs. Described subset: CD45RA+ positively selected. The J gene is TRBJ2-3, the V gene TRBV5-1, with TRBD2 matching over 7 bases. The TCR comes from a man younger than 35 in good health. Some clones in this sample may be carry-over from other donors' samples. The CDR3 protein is CASSLSGASTDTQYF. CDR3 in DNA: TGCGCCAGCAGCTTGAGCGGGGCTAGCACAGATACGCAGTATTTT.